This T cell receptor (beta chain) is from a study of blood T cell repertoires in COVID-19. Overall study: The study drew acute and convalescent COVID-19 samples from the United States, Italy and Spain. PBMCs, B-cell-depleted T cells, or T cells were the source of the cDNA or gDNA that made up the material.

The germline V and J ends were trimmed by 2 bases and 3 bases, with 8 bases remaining between them. The CDR3 loop spans 13 amino acids. Germline CDR1 and CDR2: SGHRS and YFSETQ. Per the original data handling: Researchers report that nucleated cell counts were estimated from reference gene primer amplification. Profiled with immunoSEQ multiplex PCR; TCRdb holds only in-frame clones, not every one. V and J calls and clone size are as listed in that table; D and trimming were resolved from the DNA. The data show 100,000 to 150,000 clones, with around 86% seen just once and around 27% held by the top ten.

The sample consisted of peripheral blood. The V gene is TRBV5-1, the J gene TRBJ1-1, with TRBD1 as a possible D gene (6 bases). This receptor was taken from a woman over 75 with acute or convalescent COVID-19. CDR3 sequence reads: CASSLQGHTEAFF. CDR3 sequence (DNA): TGCGCCAGCAGCTTACAGGGACACACTGAAGCTTTCTTT.